This T cell receptor (beta chain) was recovered during a study of CD8+ T cells in alopecia areata. Looking at the study overall: Patients in the treated group were given tofacitinib by mouth, 5 to 10 mg twice a day.

Broader study findings: Clonality exceeded that of normal scalp in lesional scalp, most notably in alopecia totalis/universalis. Scalp clonality dropped significantly under tofacitinib, as did expanded CD8+ top-100 clones.

Treatment in this sample: oral pan-JAK inhibitor, 5-10 mg twice daily. Punch biopsies of lesional scalp, plus peripheral blood, were taken from alopecia areata patients. The CDR3 runs to 14 residues. The germline V gene encodes CDR1 SQVTM and CDR2 ANQGSEA. Points on this clone: Antigen: not known. The junction departs from the called germline gene at one end, perhaps through a read error.

cDNA reverse transcribed from extracted RNA served as the sequencing template. Some clones are missing from TCRdb's copy, which holds only in-frame ones; the method was immunoSEQ multiplex PCR. The sample yields roughly 200,000 clones, 40% to 65% seen once. The V gene is TRBV29-1, the J gene TRBJ2-1; 10 nucleotides agree with TRBD2. The clonotype comes from a human donor with alopecia areata. Sequenced material: CD8+ T cells sorted from blood, taken at week 24, from a patient treated with tofacitinib. The CDR3 sequence is CSAEGTSAYNEQFF. In nucleotides, the CDR3 is TGCAGCGCTGAAGGGACTAGCGCATACAATGAGCAGTTCTTC.